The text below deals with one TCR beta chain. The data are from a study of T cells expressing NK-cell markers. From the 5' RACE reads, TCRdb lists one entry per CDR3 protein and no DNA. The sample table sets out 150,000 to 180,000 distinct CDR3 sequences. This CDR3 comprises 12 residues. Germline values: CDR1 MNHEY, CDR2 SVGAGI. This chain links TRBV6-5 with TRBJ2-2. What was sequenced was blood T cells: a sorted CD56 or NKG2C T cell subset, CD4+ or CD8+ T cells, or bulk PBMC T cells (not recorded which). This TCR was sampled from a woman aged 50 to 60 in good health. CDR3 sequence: CASGITTGELFF.